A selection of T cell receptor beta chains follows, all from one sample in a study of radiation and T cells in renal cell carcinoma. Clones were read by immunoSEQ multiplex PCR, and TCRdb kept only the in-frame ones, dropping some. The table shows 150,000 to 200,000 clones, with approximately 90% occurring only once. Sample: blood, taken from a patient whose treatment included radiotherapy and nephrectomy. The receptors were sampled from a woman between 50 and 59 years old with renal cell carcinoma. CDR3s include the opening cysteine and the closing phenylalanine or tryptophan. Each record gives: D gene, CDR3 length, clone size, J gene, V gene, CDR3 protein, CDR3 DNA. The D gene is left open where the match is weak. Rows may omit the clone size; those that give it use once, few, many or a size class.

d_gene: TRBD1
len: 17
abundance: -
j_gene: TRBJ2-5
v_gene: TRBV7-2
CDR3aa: CASSLGPPGGGGETQYF
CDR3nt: TGTGCCAGCAGCTTAGGACCCCCAGGGGGCGGAGGGGAGACCCAGTACTTC

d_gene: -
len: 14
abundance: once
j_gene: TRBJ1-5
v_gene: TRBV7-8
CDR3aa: CASSPGGDSQPQHF
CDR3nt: TGTGCCAGCAGCCCGGGGGGGGATAGTCAGCCCCAGCATTTT

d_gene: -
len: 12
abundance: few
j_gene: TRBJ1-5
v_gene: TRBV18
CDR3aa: CASSPSNQPQHF
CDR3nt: TGTGCCAGCTCACCCTCCAATCAGCCCCAGCATTTT

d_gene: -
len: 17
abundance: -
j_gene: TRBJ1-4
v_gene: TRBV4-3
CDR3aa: CASSQGRRVTGGEKLFF
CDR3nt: TGCGCCAGCAGCCAAGGAAGGAGGGTGACAGGAGGTGAAAAACTGTTTTTT

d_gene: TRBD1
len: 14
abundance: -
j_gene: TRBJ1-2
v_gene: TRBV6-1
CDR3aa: CASSWDREGYGYTF
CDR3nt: TGTGCCAGCAGTTGGGACAGGGAGGGCTATGGCTACACCTTC

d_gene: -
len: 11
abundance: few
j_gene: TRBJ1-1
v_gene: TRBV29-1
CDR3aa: CSVELGTEAFF
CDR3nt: TGCAGCGTTGAACTGGGAACTGAAGCTTTCTTT

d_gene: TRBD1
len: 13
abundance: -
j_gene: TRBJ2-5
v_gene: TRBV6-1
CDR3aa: CASNRDREETQYF
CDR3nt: TGTGCCAGCAATCGGGACAGGGAAGAGACCCAGTACTTC

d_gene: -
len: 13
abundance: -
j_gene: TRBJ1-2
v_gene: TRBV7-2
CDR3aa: CASSPPLNYGYTF
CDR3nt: TGTGCCAGCAGTCCTCCCCTTAACTATGGCTACACCTTC

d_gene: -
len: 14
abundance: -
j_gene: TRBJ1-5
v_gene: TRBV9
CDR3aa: CASSGGTAKGPQHF
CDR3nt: TGTGCCAGCAGCGGAGGGACGGCAAAGGGGCCCCAGCATTTT

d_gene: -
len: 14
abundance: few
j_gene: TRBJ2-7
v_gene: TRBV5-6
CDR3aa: CASSRLGVRIEQYF
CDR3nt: TGTGCCAGCAGCCGCTTGGGGGTGAGGATCGAGCAGTACTTC

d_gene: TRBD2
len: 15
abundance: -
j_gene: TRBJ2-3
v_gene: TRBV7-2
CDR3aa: CASSISGGAPDTQYF
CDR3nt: TGTGCCAGCAGCATTAGCGGGGGGGCCCCAGATACGCAGTATTTT

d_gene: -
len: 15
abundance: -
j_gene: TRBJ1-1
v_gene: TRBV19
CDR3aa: CASNIQAKGGTEAFF
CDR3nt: TGTGCCAGTAACATCCAGGCTAAGGGCGGCACTGAAGCTTTCTTT

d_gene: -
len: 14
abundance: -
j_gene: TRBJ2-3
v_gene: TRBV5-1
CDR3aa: CASSPGASTDTQYF
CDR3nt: TGCGCCAGCAGCCCCGGGGCTAGCACAGATACGCAGTATTTT

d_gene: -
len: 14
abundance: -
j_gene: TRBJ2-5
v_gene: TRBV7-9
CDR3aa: CASSLGTVGETQYF
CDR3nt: TGTGCCAGCAGCTTAGGGACGGTCGGGGAGACCCAGTACTTC

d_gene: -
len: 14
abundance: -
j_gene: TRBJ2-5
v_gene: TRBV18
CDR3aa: CASSPDGRKETQYF
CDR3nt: TGTGCCAGCTCACCGGACGGACGGAAAGAGACCCAGTACTTC

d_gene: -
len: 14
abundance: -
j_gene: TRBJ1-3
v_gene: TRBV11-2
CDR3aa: CASSLFLSGNTIYF
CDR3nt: TGTGCCAGCAGCTTATTTCTCTCTGGAAACACCATATATTTT

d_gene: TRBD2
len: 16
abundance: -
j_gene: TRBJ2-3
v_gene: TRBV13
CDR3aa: CASSLRGGGYTDTQYF
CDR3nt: TGTGCCAGCAGCCTTCGCGGGGGGGGATACACAGATACGCAGTATTTT

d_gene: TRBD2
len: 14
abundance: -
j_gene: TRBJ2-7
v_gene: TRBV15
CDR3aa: CATSRDVTGGEQYF
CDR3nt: TGTGCCACCAGCAGAGATGTCACGGGGGGAGAGCAGTACTTC

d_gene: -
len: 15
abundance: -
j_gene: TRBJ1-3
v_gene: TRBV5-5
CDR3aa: CASSTTQFSGNTIYF
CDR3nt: TGTGCCAGCAGCACCACACAGTTTTCTGGAAACACCATATATTTT

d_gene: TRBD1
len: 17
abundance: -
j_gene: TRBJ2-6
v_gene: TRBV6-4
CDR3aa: CASSVAGGVSGANVLTF
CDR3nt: TGTGCCAGCAGTGTGGCAGGGGGCGTCTCCGGGGCCAACGTCCTGACTTTC

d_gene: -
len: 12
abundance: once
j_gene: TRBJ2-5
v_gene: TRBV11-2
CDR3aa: CASSFNRETQYF
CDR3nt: TGTGCCAGCAGCTTCAATCGGGAGACCCAGTACTTC

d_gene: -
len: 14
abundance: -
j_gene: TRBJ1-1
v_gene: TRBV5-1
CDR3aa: CASSDRELNTEAFF
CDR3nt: TGCGCCAGCAGCGATCGTGAGTTGAACACTGAAGCTTTCTTT

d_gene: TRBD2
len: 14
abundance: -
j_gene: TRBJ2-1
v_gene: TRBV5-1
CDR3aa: CASSLAGGVNEQFF
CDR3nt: TGCGCCAGCAGCTTGGCCGGGGGGGTTAATGAGCAGTTCTTC

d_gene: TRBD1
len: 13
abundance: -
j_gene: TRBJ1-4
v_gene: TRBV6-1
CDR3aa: CASAGQGNEKLFF
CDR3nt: TGTGCCAGCGCGGGACAGGGAAATGAAAAACTGTTTTTT

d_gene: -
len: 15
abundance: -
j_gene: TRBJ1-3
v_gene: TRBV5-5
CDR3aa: CASSLDLVSGNTIYF
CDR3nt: TGTGCCAGCAGCTTGGACCTCGTTTCTGGAAACACCATATATTTT

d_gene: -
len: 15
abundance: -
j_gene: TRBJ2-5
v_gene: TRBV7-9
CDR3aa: CASSPGERQGETQYF
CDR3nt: TGTGCCAGCAGCCCGGGGGAGCGACAGGGAGAGACCCAGTACTTC

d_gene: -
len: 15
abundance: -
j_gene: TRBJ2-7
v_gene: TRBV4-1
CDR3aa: CASSQEPRASYEQYF
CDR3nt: TGCGCCAGCAGCCAAGAACCGCGCGCGTCCTACGAGCAGTACTTC

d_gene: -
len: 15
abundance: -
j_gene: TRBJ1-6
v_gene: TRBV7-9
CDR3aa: CASSAAGLYNSPLHF
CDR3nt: TGTGCCAGCAGCGCTGCGGGCTTATATAATTCACCCCTCCACTTT

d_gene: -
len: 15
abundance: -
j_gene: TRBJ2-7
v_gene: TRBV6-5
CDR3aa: CASSYRLGFGYEQYF
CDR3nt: TGTGCCAGCAGTTACAGGTTAGGTTTTGGCTACGAGCAGTACTTC

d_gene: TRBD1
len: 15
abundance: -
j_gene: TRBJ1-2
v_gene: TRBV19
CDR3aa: CASSMGLGQGYGYTF
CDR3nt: TGTGCCAGTAGTATGGGGTTGGGACAGGGCTATGGCTACACCTTC

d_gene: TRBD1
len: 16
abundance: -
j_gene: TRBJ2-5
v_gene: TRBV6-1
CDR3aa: CASREPGTGKGETQYF
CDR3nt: TGTGCCAGCAGAGAACCCGGGACAGGGAAGGGGGAGACCCAGTACTTC

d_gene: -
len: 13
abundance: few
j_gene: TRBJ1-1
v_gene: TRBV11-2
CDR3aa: CASSFNRDTEAFF
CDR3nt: TGTGCCAGCAGCTTCAACCGGGACACTGAAGCTTTCTTT

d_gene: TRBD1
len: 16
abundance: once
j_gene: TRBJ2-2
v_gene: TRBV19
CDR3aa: CASRTGTGVGTGELFF
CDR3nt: TGTGCCAGTAGAACCGGGACAGGGGTTGGAACCGGGGAGCTGTTTTTT

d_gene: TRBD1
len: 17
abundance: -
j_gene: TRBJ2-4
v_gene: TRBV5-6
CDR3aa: CASSFGDSRRAKNIQYF
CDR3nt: TGTGCCAGCAGCTTCGGGGACAGCCGTAGAGCCAAAAACATTCAGTACTTC

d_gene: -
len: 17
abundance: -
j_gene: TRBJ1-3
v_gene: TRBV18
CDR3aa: CASSPQVTGATGNTIYF
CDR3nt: TGTGCCAGCTCACCTCAAGTGACCGGGGCAACTGGAAACACCATATATTTT

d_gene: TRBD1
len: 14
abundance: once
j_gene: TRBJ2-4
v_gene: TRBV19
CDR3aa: CASRYTGVRNIQYF
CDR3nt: TGTGCCAGTAGGTATACAGGGGTAAGGAACATTCAGTACTTC

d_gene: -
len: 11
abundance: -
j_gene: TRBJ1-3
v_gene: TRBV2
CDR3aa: CASITGNTIYF
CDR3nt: TGTGCCAGCATAACAGGAAACACCATATATTTT

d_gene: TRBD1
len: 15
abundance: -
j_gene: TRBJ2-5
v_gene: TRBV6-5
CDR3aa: CASSPGQGVMETQYF
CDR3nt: TGTGCCAGCAGCCCGGGACAGGGTGTTATGGAGACCCAGTACTTC

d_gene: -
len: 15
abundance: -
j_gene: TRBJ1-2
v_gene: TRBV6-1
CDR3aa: CASSEPSGGNYGYTF
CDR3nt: TGTGCCAGCAGTGAACCCTCCGGCGGGAACTATGGCTACACCTTC

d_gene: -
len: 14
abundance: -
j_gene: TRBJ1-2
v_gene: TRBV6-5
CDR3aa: CASTAVAGLYGYTF
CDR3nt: TGTGCCAGCACCGCGGTCGCGGGGCTTTATGGCTACACCTTC

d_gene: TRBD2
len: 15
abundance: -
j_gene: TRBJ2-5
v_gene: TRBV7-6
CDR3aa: CASSLVGGAQETQYF
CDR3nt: TGTGCCAGCAGCTTAGTCGGGGGGGCTCAAGAGACCCAGTACTTC

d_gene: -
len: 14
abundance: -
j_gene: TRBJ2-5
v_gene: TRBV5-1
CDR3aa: CASSYSLTQETQYF
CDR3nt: TGCGCCAGCAGCTATAGCCTGACGCAAGAGACCCAGTACTTC

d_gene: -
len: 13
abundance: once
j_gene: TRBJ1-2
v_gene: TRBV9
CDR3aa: CASSVASSWGYTF
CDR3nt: TGTGCCAGCAGCGTAGCTAGCAGCTGGGGCTACACCTTC

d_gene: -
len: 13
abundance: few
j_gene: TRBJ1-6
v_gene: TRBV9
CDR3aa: CASRTDDNSPLHF
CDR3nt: TGTGCCAGCAGGACGGATGATAATTCACCCCTCCACTTT

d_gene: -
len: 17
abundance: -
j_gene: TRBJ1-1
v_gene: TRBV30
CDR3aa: CAWTGGSRPLLNTEAFF
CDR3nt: TGTGCCTGGACTGGGGGGAGTCGGCCGCTATTGAACACTGAAGCTTTCTTT

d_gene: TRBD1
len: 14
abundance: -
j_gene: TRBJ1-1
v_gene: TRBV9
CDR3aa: CASSAGGFNTEAFF
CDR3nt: TGTGCCAGCAGCGCAGGGGGATTCAACACTGAAGCTTTCTTT

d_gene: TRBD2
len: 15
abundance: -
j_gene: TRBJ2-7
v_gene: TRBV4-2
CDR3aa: CASSLSAGESYEQYF
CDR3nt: TGTGCCAGCAGCCTCTCAGCGGGGGAGTCCTACGAGCAGTACTTC

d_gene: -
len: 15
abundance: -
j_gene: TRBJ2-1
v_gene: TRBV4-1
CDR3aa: CASSQDGRRMNEQFF
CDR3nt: TGCGCCAGCAGCCAAGATGGGCGACGGATGAATGAGCAGTTCTTC

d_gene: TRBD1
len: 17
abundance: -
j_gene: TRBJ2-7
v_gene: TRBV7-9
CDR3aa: CASSLMGGQGMKYEQYF
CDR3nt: TGTGCCAGCAGCTTAATGGGGGGACAGGGGATGAAATACGAGCAGTACTTC

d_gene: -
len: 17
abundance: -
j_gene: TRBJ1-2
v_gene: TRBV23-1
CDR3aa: CASSQVEGGRRNYGYTF
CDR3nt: TGCGCCAGCAGTCAAGTTGAAGGGGGTCGCCGTAACTATGGCTACACCTTC

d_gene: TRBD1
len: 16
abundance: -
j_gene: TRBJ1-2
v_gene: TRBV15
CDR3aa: CATSRGPRGADYGYTF
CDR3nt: TGTGCCACCAGCAGAGGACCCAGGGGGGCGGACTATGGCTACACCTTC

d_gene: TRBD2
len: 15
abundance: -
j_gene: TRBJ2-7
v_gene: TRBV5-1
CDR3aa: CASSRDGTSAYEQYF
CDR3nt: TGCGCCAGCAGCCGGGACGGGACTAGCGCCTACGAGCAGTACTTC